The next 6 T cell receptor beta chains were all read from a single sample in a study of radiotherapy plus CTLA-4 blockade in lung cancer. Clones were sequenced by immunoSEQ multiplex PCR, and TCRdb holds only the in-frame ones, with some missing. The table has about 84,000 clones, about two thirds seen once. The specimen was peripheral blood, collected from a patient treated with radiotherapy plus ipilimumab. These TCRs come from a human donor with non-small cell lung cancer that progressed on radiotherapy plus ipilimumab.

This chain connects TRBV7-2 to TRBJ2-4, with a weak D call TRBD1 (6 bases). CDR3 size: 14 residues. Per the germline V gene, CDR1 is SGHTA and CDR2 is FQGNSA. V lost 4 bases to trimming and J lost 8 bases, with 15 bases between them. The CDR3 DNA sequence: TGTGCCAGCAGCTACGGACAGCGCTGGGACATTCAGTACTTC. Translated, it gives CASSYGQRWDIQYF.

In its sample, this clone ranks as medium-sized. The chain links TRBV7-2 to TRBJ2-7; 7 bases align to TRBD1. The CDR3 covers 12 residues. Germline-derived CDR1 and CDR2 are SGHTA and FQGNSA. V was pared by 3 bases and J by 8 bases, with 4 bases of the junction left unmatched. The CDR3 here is CASSFPTGKQYF. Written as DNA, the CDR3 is TGTGCCAGCAGCTTCCCGACAGGGAAGCAGTACTTC. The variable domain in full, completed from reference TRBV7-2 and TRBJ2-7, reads GAGVSQSPSNKVTEKGKDVELRCDPISGHTALYWYRQSLGQGLEFLIYFQGNSAPDKSGLPSDRFSAERTGGSVSTLTIQRTQQEDSAVYLCASSFPTGKQYFGPGTRLTVT.

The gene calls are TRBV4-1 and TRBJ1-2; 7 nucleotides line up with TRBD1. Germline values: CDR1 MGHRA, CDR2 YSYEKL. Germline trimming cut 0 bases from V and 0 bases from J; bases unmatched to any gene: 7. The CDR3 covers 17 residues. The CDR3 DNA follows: TGCGCCAGCAGCCAAGAGCCGACAGGGAAAGCTAACTATGGCTACACCTTC. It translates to CASSQEPTGKANYGYTF.

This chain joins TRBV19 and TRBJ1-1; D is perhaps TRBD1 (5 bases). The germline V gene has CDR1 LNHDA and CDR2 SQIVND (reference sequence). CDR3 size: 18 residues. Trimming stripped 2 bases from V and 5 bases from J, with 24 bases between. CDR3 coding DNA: TGTGCCAGTAGTATACGGGGGATCGGGGACTTCTGGGAGACTGAAGCTTTCTTT. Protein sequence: CASSIRGIGDFWETEAFF.

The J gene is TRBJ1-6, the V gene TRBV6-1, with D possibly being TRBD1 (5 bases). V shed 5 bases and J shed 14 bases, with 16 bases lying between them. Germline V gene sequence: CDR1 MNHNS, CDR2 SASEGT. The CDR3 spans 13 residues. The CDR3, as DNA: TGTGCCAGCAGTCCGGGGCCGGACCGAGCCCTCCACTTT. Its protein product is CASSPGPDRALHF.

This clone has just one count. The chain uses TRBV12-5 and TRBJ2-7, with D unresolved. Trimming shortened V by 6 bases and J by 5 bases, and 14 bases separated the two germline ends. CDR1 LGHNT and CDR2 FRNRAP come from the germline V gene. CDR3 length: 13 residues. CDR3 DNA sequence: TGTGCTAGTGGCCCGGGCAGGATCCACGAGCAGTACTTC. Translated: CASGPGRIHEQYF.